One T cell receptor (beta chain) is described in this entry. PCR was performed using 60 Vbeta and 13 Jbeta primers. Only in-frame clones appear in the TCRdb table, and some are missing; sequencing was by immunoSEQ multiplex PCR. The data contain roughly 180,000 clones, around 80% of them seen just once; the ten biggest clones take up roughly an eighth. The sample originates from a study of cytomegalovirus exposure and HLA in healthy donors. CDR3 length: 16 residues. The ends lost 2 bases at V and 3 bases at J; junction bases unmatched: 6. Germline V gene data show CDR1 as MGHRA and CDR2 as YSYEKL. The sequence was obtained from a woman aged 50 to 60 in good health and CMV-seropositive. The sample consisted of PBMCs. The rearrangement links TRBV4-1 to TRBJ2-3; 9 nucleotides line up with TRBD2. The CDR3 bases are TGCGCCAGCAGCCAAACTGGGACTAGCCCAACAGATACGCAGTATTTT. Translating it yields CASSQTGTSPTDTQYF.